A selection of T cell receptor beta chains follows, all from one sample in a study of regulatory T cells in long-lasting Graves disease. TCRdb recomputed calls from the multiplex PCR reads with MiXCR, one row per CDR3 protein. The sample gives just over 600,000 distinct CDR3 sequences, roughly 15% of which show up once; about 20% is in the top ten. These records were also assigned to another study, of T cells in Graves' hyperthyroidism and ophthalmopathy.

This sample comprised peripheral blood mononuclear cells (PBMCs), obtained at new diagnosis, from a patient treated with antithyroid drugs. These receptor sequences come from a woman aged 25 to 45 with Graves disease. Each CDR3 is given with its conserved first and last residue. The D gene is left open where the match is weak. Some rows have no size entry. The others give once, few or many, or a class for an expanded clone.

clone_size j_call v_call d_call cdr3_nt cdr3_aa
few TRBJ2-7 TRBV19 - TGTGCCAGTAGTATAGCCCTGCACTACGAGCAGTACTTC CASSIALHYEQYF
many TRBJ2-2 TRBV7-6 - TGTGCCAGCAGCTCCCAGAATCAACGTGAGCTGTTTTTT CASSSQNQRELFF
few TRBJ2-1 TRBV18 - TGTGCCAGCTCACGCCTTCAGGTTAATGAGCAGTTCTTC CASSRLQVNEQFF
- TRBJ2-1 TRBV5-1 TRBD2 TGCGCCAGCAGCGACCGGACTAGCGGGACTTACAATGAGCAGTTCTTC CASSDRTSGTYNEQFF
- TRBJ2-7 TRBV6-2/TRBV6-3 - TGTGCCAGCAGTAGGCCGGGAAACTACGAGCAGTACTTC CASSRPGNYEQYF
- TRBJ1-1 TRBV19 - TGTGCCAGTAGTATAACAGGGTATGCTTTCTTT CASSITGYAFF
few TRBJ2-7 TRBV15 TRBD2 TGTACCACCAGCGCCGGGACTAGCAATAGCTACGAGCAGTACTTC CTTSAGTSNSYEQYF
- TRBJ2-5 TRBV7-9 - TGTGCCAGCAGCCCTCGACAGGTTTGGGAGACCCAGTACTTC CASSPRQVWETQYF
- TRBJ2-2 TRBV7-9 - TGTGCCAGCAGCTTAGCGCAGGCTTACGGGGAGCTGTTTTTT CASSLAQAYGELFF
few TRBJ2-1 TRBV20-1 TRBD1 TGCAGTGCTGGACAGACAGGGAAAAGGGACAATGAGCAGTTCTTC CSAGQTGKRDNEQFF
- TRBJ1-1 TRBV5-1 - TGCGCCAGCAGCCCAGGACAGTCTCTGAACACTGAAGCTTTCTTT CASSPGQSLNTEAFF
few TRBJ2-1 TRBV14 - TGTGCCAGCAGCCTCACCGGCGGGACACCAGTATATGAGCAGTTCTTC CASSLTGGTPVYEQFF
- TRBJ2-1 TRBV4-2 - TGTGCCAGCAGCCAAGCCCAATTTAGCTCCTACAATGAGCAGTTCTTC CASSQAQFSSYNEQFF
- TRBJ2-6 TRBV25-1 - TGTGCCAGCAGTGCGCAGGGGACCGGGGCCAACGTCCTGACTTTC CASSAQGTGANVLTF
many TRBJ1-1 TRBV6-2/TRBV6-3 - TGTGCCAGCATAGGTCAGAACCCTGAAGCTTTCTTT CASIGQNPEAFF
few TRBJ1-2 TRBV3-1 - TGTGCCAGCAGCCCTGGACCGACAGAATCTTACTATGGCTACACCTTC CASSPGPTESYYGYTF
many TRBJ1-6 TRBV6-1 - TGTGCCAGCAGAGTCCAGGGACCAGAACCCCTCCACTTT CASRVQGPEPLHF
few TRBJ2-6 TRBV15 - TGTGCCACCAGCAGAGAAGGACGGTTCGCCTCTGGGGCCAACGTCCTGACTTTC CATSREGRFASGANVLTF
- TRBJ2-3 TRBV14 - TGTGCCAGCAGCCAAGGACGAGATGCGCAGTATTTT CASSQGRDAQYF
many TRBJ2-7 TRBV27 TRBD1 TGTGCCAGCAGTTTAGGCGGACAGGGTTTCGTCGAGCAGTACTTC CASSLGGQGFVEQYF
few TRBJ2-7 TRBV6-1 - TGTGCCAGCAGTGCCGCCGACAGGTACGAGCAGTACTTC CASSAADRYEQYF
few TRBJ2-4 TRBV6-2/TRBV6-3 - TGTGCCAGCAGTTCCCGACAGATTAGAACCAAAAACATTCAGTACTTC CASSSRQIRTKNIQYF
- TRBJ1-3 TRBV12-3/TRBV12-4 - TGTGCCAGCAGTTCAGGGGCCAGCTCTGGAAACACCATATATTTT CASSSGASSGNTIYF
many TRBJ1-1 TRBV15 - TGTGCCACCTGGCAGGGAGGAACTGAAGCTTTCTTT CATWQGGTEAFF
many TRBJ2-4 TRBV24-1 - TGTGCCACCAGTGAGTCACAGGAACAGGGTTTGGCCAAAAACATTCAGTACTTC CATSESQEQGLAKNIQYF
many TRBJ2-7 TRBV28 - TGTGCCAGCAGTGCCCCCGGACAACCCTACGAGCAGTACTTC CASSAPGQPYEQYF
many TRBJ2-7 TRBV3-1 - TGTGCCAGCAGCCAAGTACCTACCTACGAGCAGTACTTC CASSQVPTYEQYF
- TRBJ1-1 TRBV19 TRBD1 TGTGCCAGTAGAAAGGGGGACAGGGGGCGAGTTACTGAAGCTTTCTTT CASRKGDRGRVTEAFF
- TRBJ2-7 TRBV12-3/TRBV12-4 - TGTGCCAGCAGTCGGGGGTTGCAATACGAGCAGTACTTC CASSRGLQYEQYF
- TRBJ2-3 TRBV6-1 TRBD2 TGTGCCAGCAGCCATAGCGGGAGTTCGCGGTATTTT CASSHSGSSRYF
few TRBJ1-1 TRBV19 TRBD1 TGTGCCAGTAGTGGGGGACAGATGAACACTGAAGCTTTCTTT CASSGGQMNTEAFF
few TRBJ1-5 TRBV9 - TGTGCCAGCAGCGCGGACGGCCGCGGGCCCCAGCATTTT CASSADGRGPQHF
- TRBJ1-5 TRBV30 - TGTGCCTGGAGTGAAGGTCAGCCCCAGCATTTT CAWSEGQPQHF
few TRBJ2-2 TRBV7-9 - TGTGCCAGCAGGAATGACTGGACCGGGGAGCTGTTTTTT CASRNDWTGELFF
few TRBJ2-1 TRBV20-1 - TGCAGTGCTAGGGAAGTGGGTTCCCCCTACAATGAGCAGTTCTTC CSAREVGSPYNEQFF
many TRBJ2-1 TRBV7-9 TRBD2 TGTGCCAGCAGCATAAGCCGAGCGGGAGGCCTTTTTGATGAGCAGTTCTTC CASSISRAGGLFDEQFF
- TRBJ1-5 TRBV30 - TGTGCCTGGGCGGCGGATAGCAATCAGCCCCAGCATTTT CAWAADSNQPQHF
few TRBJ2-2 TRBV10-3 TRBD2 TGTGCCATCAGTGTCCAGCGGGAGAGGGAGGACACCGGGGAGCTGTTTTTT CAISVQREREDTGELFF
few TRBJ1-2 TRBV20-1 - TGCAGTGCTAGTTACATAAGGGACGGTGATGGCTACACCTTC CSASYIRDGDGYTF
many TRBJ1-1 TRBV11-2 - TGTGCCAGCAGCTTCAAAGGGGTGAACACTGAAGCTTTCTTT CASSFKGVNTEAFF
- TRBJ2-4 TRBV6-1 - TGTGCCAGCTATACCCCGGGGGTACTAATAATAAACATTCAGTACTTC CASYTPGVLIINIQYF
- TRBJ2-3 TRBV6-6 - TGTGCCAGCAGTTACTCGTGGGGGCAAAGGAACAAAGTTACGCAGTATTTT CASSYSWGQRNKVTQYF
few TRBJ2-3 TRBV6-1 - TGTGCCAGCAGTGAACCAACGGGGGTTGAGGTGACAGATACGCAGTATTTT CASSEPTGVEVTDTQYF
many TRBJ1-1 TRBV3-1 - TGTGCCAGCAGCCAAACGGGAAGGAACACTGAAGCTTTCTTT CASSQTGRNTEAFF
few TRBJ1-2 TRBV2 TRBD1 TGTGCCAGCACGACCGGGACGACAGGGGACGCGTTCTACTTC CASTTGTTGDAFYF
few TRBJ1-4 TRBV19 - TGTGCCAGTAGTCTTCTACTATGGGAAAAACTGTTTTTT CASSLLLWEKLFF
many TRBJ2-5 TRBV28 - TGTGCCAGCAGTTTACGTTTGGGCCCAGAGACCCAGTACTTC CASSLRLGPETQYF
many TRBJ2-7 TRBV20-1 TRBD2 TGCAGTGCTAGCCGAAGCGGGAAGACCTACGAGCAGTACTTC CSASRSGKTYEQYF
many TRBJ1-2 TRBV13 TRBD1 TGTGCCAGCAGCTTGGCACAGGGGCTCTATGGCTACACCTTC CASSLAQGLYGYTF
once TRBJ1-1 TRBV6-5 - TGTGCCAGCAGTTACGGTTGGGGGGAGCCTGAAGCTTTCTTT CASSYGWGEPEAFF
- TRBJ2-7 TRBV20-1 - TGCAGTGCTATGGAGTCCTACGAGCAGTACTTC CSAMESYEQYF
many TRBJ1-3 TRBV12-3/TRBV12-4 - TGTGCCAGCAGTTCGCGGGGGGGGACTGGAAACACCATATATTTT CASSSRGGTGNTIYF